Described below is a single TCR beta chain sequence and its context. Its antigen is currently unknown. In germline, CDR1 is GTSNPN, CDR2 SVGIG (reference sequence). The CDR3 runs to 12 residues. V was pared by 3 bases and J by 0 bases, with 5 bases between. The sample is drawn from a study of CD8+ T cells in alopecia areata. Documented treatment: oral pan-JAK inhibitor, 5-10 mg twice daily. Peripheral blood samples and lesional scalp punch biopsies were obtained from alopecia areata patients. The sequencing template was cDNA reverse transcribed from extracted RNA. Clones were sequenced by immunoSEQ multiplex PCR, and TCRdb holds only the in-frame ones, with some missing. The sample shows 200,000 to 250,000 clones, 40% to 55% of them seen only once. Study conclusions and caveats: Shared TCR sequences were less clear between patients than in mice, possibly partly from HLA diversity.

V gene TRBV30 combines with J gene TRBJ1-1; no clear D. The material sequenced was CD4+ T cells sorted from blood, taken at roughly week 36, from a patient treated with tofacitinib. This receptor was identified in a human donor with alopecia areata. The CDR3 loop is CAWRGMNTEAFF. CDR3 DNA sequence: TGTGCCTGGAGGGGGATGAACACTGAAGCTTTCTTT. Full variable domain (rest looked up from reference TRBV30 and TRBJ1-1): SQTIHQWPATLVQPVGSPLSLECTVEGTSNPNLYWYRQAAGRGLQLLFYSVGIGQISSEVPQNLSASRPQDRQFILSSKKLLLSDSGFYLCAWRGMNTEAFFGQGTRLTVV.